This TCR beta chain was captured in a study of early T cells in non-severe SARS-CoV-2 infection. Study overall: The input, bulk RNA from unsorted whole blood, was sequenced, and chains were unpaired. Study-wide points: Anti-spike CD8 responses were favored in VDJdb matching, and private and CD4 specificities were missed.

Comment on this clonotype: Its cognate antigen is unknown.

The TCR library protocol attached unique molecular identifiers to the individual cDNA molecules. TCRdb passed the 5' RACE reads through MiXCR, listing each CDR3 protein once. The sample includes some 77,000 distinct CDR3 sequences, around 9.9% of them seen just once. The CDR3 contains 15 residues. The V segment lost 6 bases and the J segment 0 bases; nucleotides outside the gene matches: 6. Germline loops: CDR1 MDHEN, CDR2 SYDVKM. Sequenced sample: whole blood. This receptor was obtained from an adult who was a healthcare worker with PCR-confirmed SARS-CoV-2 infection or an uninfected control (not recorded which). The chain employs TRBV28 and TRBJ2-3; 7 bases line up with TRBD2. CDR3 coding DNA: TGTGCCAGCAGCTCCCCCGGGGGGAGCACAGATACGCAGTATTTT. Translated: CASSSPGGSTDTQYF.